The 14 T cell receptor beta chains listed next were all sequenced from one sample in a study of cytomegalovirus exposure and HLA in healthy donors. The PCR employed 60 Vbeta primers together with 13 Jbeta primers. Clones were sequenced by immunoSEQ multiplex PCR, and TCRdb holds only the in-frame ones, with some missing. The table records 100,000 to 120,000 clones, approximately 80% of them present only once. Sequencing was done on a sample of PBMCs. The receptors were sampled from a woman in her twenties or thirties in good health and CMV-seropositive.

This chain links TRBV7-8 with TRBJ2-5; 8 bases are shared with TRBD2. V was clipped by 5 bases and J by 5 bases; unmatched bases: 13. Germline V gives CDR1 SGHVS, CDR2 FQNEAQ. The CDR3 covers 16 residues. The CDR3 nucleotides are TGTGCCAGCAGCCCCATAGCGGGAAGGCGTTCGGAGACCCAGTACTTC. Its protein product is CASSPIAGRRSETQYF.

This clone appeared a few times. This sequence joins TRBV9 and TRBJ1-1; D perhaps matches TRBD1 (6 bases). The length of the CDR3 is 14 residues. Germline-derived CDR1 and CDR2 are SGDLS and YYNGEE. Trimming left V 2 bases short and J 0 bases short, with 8 bases between. The CDR3 DNA is TGTGCCAGCAGCGTCGGACAGTTGAACACTGAAGCTTTCTTT. Protein sequence: CASSVGQLNTEAFF.

The table lists this clone with a few counts. The V gene is TRBV6-5, the J gene TRBJ2-7; 10 bases are shared with TRBD1. With V trimmed by 8 bases and J by 2 bases, 9 bases remained unmatched. From germline, CDR1 is MNHEY and CDR2 SVGAGI. The CDR3 is 15 residues long. In DNA, the CDR3 is TGTGCCAGCTCTCGAGGGGACAGGGGCACCTACGAGCAGTACTTC. Amino acid sequence: CASSRGDRGTYEQYF.

The chain has TRBV18 and TRBJ2-5; 11 nucleotides agree with TRBD2. The J call may be in error: the DNA end matches TRBJ2-7 better. Germline V gene data show CDR1 as KGHSH and CDR2 as LQKENI. This CDR3 region has 17 residues. The CDR3 spells CASSPRGTSGLGDEQYF. In DNA, the CDR3 is TGTGCCAGCTCACCACGTGGGACTAGCGGTCTAGGCGACGAGCAGTACTTC.

The chain recombines TRBV2 with TRBJ2-6, with D possibly being TRBD1 (5 bases). Germline lookup yields CDR1 SNHLY and CDR2 FYNNEI. V shed 7 bases and J shed 0 bases, with 13 bases lying between them. CDR3 length equals 16 residues. The CDR3 loop reads CASNLQGRSGANVLTF. The CDR3 nucleotides are TGTGCCAGCAATCTCCAGGGCCGCTCTGGGGCCAACGTCCTGACTTTC.

The chain joins TRBV5-1 to TRBJ1-2, with D possibly TRBD1 on 5 matching bases. The CDR3 runs to 13 residues. Germline lookup yields CDR1 SGHRS and CDR2 YFSETQ. V was shortened by 5 bases and J by 3 bases, with 11 bases between the two germline ends. The CDR3 protein is CASRDTLDYGYTF. CDR3 DNA: TGCGCCAGCAGGGACACCCTCGACTATGGCTACACCTTC.

Regarding this clone: A read error may account for a junction end that differs from germline. The genes are TRBV11-3 and TRBJ2-5; D possibly corresponds to TRBD1 (6 bases). CDR1 is SGHNT, CDR2 YENEEA, per germline. The CDR3 has 12 residues. The CDR3 DNA is TGTGCCAGCAGCGTAGAAGGGGGGACCCAGTACTTC. Residues: CASSVEGGTQYF.

The gene calls are TRBV5-4 and TRBJ2-2; a weak D match, TRBD1 (6 bases). The CDR3 length is 16 residues. The V and J ends lost 4 bases and 4 bases respectively, with 17 bases between them. CDR1 is SGHNT and CDR2 is YYREEE in the germline V gene (reference sequence). CDR3: CASSPHDRTSTGELFF. CDR3 in DNA: TGTGCCAGCAGCCCCCACGACAGGACGAGCACCGGGGAGCTGTTTTTT.

The chain employs TRBV6-5 and TRBJ1-3; weak D call: TRBD1 (6 bases). Germline CDR1 is MNHEY and CDR2 is SVGAGI. Trimming shortened V by 2 bases and J by 6 bases, and 14 bases separated the two germline ends. This CDR3 is 15 amino acids long. The CDR3 bases are TGTGCCAGCAGTTACGATGGGACACCAGAAAACACCATATATTTT. It is translated as CASSYDGTPENTIYF.

The V gene is TRBV25-1, the J gene TRBJ1-2; D ambiguous. The ends were cut back, 1 base at V and 3 bases at J, with 12 bases in the middle. The CDR3 totals 15 residues. CDR1 MGHDK and CDR2 SYGVNS come from the germline V gene. CDR3 in amino acids: CASSESSVPHYGYTF. For the CDR3, the DNA is TGTGCCAGCAGTGAATCGTCCGTTCCCCACTATGGCTACACCTTC.

This clone was counted only a few times. V is TRBV25-1 and J is TRBJ1-2; D is uncertain. The germline V and J ends were trimmed by 4 bases and 3 bases, with 6 bases remaining between them. Germline V gene lookup returns CDR1 MGHDK and CDR2 SYGVNS. The length of the CDR3 is 12 residues. Here the CDR3 DNA reads TGTGCCAGCAGTGCGGGTTACTATGGCTACACCTTC. Its translation is CASSAGYYGYTF.

The chain joins TRBV7-9 to TRBJ1-4; TRBD1 matches at 7 bases. This CDR3 is built from 13 residues. The V segment lost 5 bases and the J segment 8 bases; nucleotides outside the gene matches: 5. Germline CDR1 reads SEHNR; CDR2 reads FQNEAQ (reference sequence). The CDR3 loop reads CASSVGQVEKLFF. In DNA, the CDR3 is TGTGCCAGCAGCGTAGGACAGGTGGAAAAACTGTTTTTT.

The chain recombines TRBV6-6 with TRBJ1-2; 7 positions match TRBD1. V trimming: 5 bases; J trimming: 3 bases; junction bases outside the gene matches: 3. Germline V lookup: CDR1 MNHNY, CDR2 SVGAGI (reference sequence). This CDR3 comprises 13 residues. The CDR3 sequence is CASSPGQYYGYTF. CDR3 coding DNA: TGTGCCAGCAGTCCGGGACAGTACTATGGCTACACCTTC.

This chain connects TRBV6-1 to TRBJ1-2; 7 bases fit TRBD1. V lost 5 bases and J lost 2; bases outside the gene matches: 2. CDR1 MNHNS and CDR2 SASEGT come from the germline V gene. CDR3 length: 13 residues. The chain's CDR3 is CASSLDRNYGYTF. CDR3 nucleotides: TGTGCCAGCAGTCTGGACAGGAACTATGGCTACACCTTC.